This is a list of T cell receptor beta chains from one sample in a study of OX40 agonist ivuxolimab in advanced cancers. The data were produced by immunoSEQ multiplex PCR, yet TCRdb's version contains in-frame clones alone and is incomplete. The data contain about 73,000 clones, around 84% of them singletons. Sample: CD4+ or CD8+ T cells sorted from blood, taken in a trial of the OX40 agonist ivuxolimab. These receptor sequences come from an adult with an advanced solid tumor such as melanoma, head and neck, liver or kidney cancer. CDR3s include the opening cysteine and the closing phenylalanine or tryptophan. Each record gives: clone size, CDR3 length, D gene, J gene, V gene, CDR3 protein, CDR3 DNA. D genes are given only for firm matches. The size of a clone is reported for some rows only, either as once, few or many, or as a class for expanded clones.

clone size: .; CDR3 length: 11; D gene: TRBD1; J gene: TRBJ2-7; V gene: TRBV5-4; CDR3 protein: CASSSGGEQYF; CDR3 DNA: TGTGCCAGCAGCTCAGGGGGCGAGCAGTACTTC
clone size: .; CDR3 length: 16; D gene: .; J gene: TRBJ2-3; V gene: TRBV6-9; CDR3 protein: CANSMGSGLLPDTQYF; CDR3 DNA: TGTGCCAACTCTATGGGGTCCGGCTTGTTACCGGATACGCAGTATTTT
clone size: .; CDR3 length: 15; D gene: TRBD2; J gene: TRBJ2-5; V gene: TRBV18; CDR3 protein: CASSPNGGARETQYF; CDR3 DNA: TGTGCCAGCTCACCTAACGGGGGGGCCAGGGAGACCCAGTACTTC
clone size: .; CDR3 length: 16; D gene: .; J gene: TRBJ2-7; V gene: TRBV5-6; CDR3 protein: CASSLIGRGSLYEQYF; CDR3 DNA: TGTGCCAGCAGCTTGATAGGCAGGGGATCCCTCTACGAGCAGTACTTC
clone size: .; CDR3 length: 13; D gene: TRBD1; J gene: TRBJ1-2; V gene: TRBV2; CDR3 protein: CASSADRIYGYTF; CDR3 DNA: TGTGCCAGCAGTGCGGACAGGATTTATGGCTACACCTTC
clone size: .; CDR3 length: 15; D gene: .; J gene: TRBJ1-5; V gene: TRBV6-5; CDR3 protein: CASRPGGPSNQPQHF; CDR3 DNA: TGTGCCAGCAGGCCCGGGGGACCTAGCAATCAGCCCCAGCATTTT
clone size: .; CDR3 length: 13; D gene: .; J gene: TRBJ2-6; V gene: TRBV6-5; CDR3 protein: CAIREPGANVLTF; CDR3 DNA: TGTGCCATCCGCGAGCCTGGGGCCAACGTCCTGACTTTC
clone size: .; CDR3 length: 16; D gene: TRBD2; J gene: TRBJ2-7; V gene: TRBV10-3; CDR3 protein: CAISGLRQRGSYEQYF; CDR3 DNA: TGTGCCATCAGTGGCCTGCGACAGCGGGGGTCCTACGAGCAGTACTTC
clone size: .; CDR3 length: 16; D gene: .; J gene: TRBJ2-5; V gene: TRBV11-1; CDR3 protein: CASSLASRSHQETQYF; CDR3 DNA: TGTGCCAGCAGCTTAGCGTCCAGGTCACACCAAGAGACCCAGTACTTC
clone size: few; CDR3 length: 16; D gene: TRBD1; J gene: TRBJ1-2; V gene: TRBV30; CDR3 protein: CAWSVGGQGRGYGYTF; CDR3 DNA: TGTGCCTGGAGTGTCGGAGGACAGGGAAGGGGCTATGGCTACACCTTC
clone size: .; CDR3 length: 13; D gene: .; J gene: TRBJ2-3; V gene: TRBV9; CDR3 protein: CASSVASTDTQYF; CDR3 DNA: TGTGCCAGCAGCGTAGCAAGCACAGATACGCAGTATTTT
clone size: .; CDR3 length: 17; D gene: .; J gene: TRBJ2-6; V gene: TRBV7-6; CDR3 protein: CASSPSIGRSGANVLTF; CDR3 DNA: TGTGCCAGCAGCCCCAGCATAGGAAGATCTGGGGCCAACGTCCTGACTTTC
clone size: .; CDR3 length: 17; D gene: .; J gene: TRBJ2-7; V gene: TRBV4-1; CDR3 protein: CASSQVRHQVGPSEQYF; CDR3 DNA: TGCGCCAGCAGCCAAGTTCGTCACCAGGTAGGACCTTCGGAGCAGTACTTC
clone size: .; CDR3 length: 11; D gene: .; J gene: TRBJ2-5; V gene: TRBV5-1; CDR3 protein: CASSFSETQYF; CDR3 DNA: TGCGCCAGCAGCTTTAGTGAGACCCAGTACTTC
clone size: few; CDR3 length: 14; D gene: .; J gene: TRBJ1-2; V gene: TRBV19; CDR3 protein: CASSPAGSRYGYTF; CDR3 DNA: TGTGCCAGTAGTCCCGCGGGGAGCCGATATGGCTACACCTTC
clone size: .; CDR3 length: 13; D gene: .; J gene: TRBJ2-7; V gene: TRBV6-5; CDR3 protein: CASTQGQFYEQYF; CDR3 DNA: TGTGCCAGCACCCAAGGACAGTTCTACGAGCAGTACTTC
clone size: .; CDR3 length: 14; D gene: .; J gene: TRBJ1-1; V gene: TRBV6-5; CDR3 protein: CASILRVGVTEAFF; CDR3 DNA: TGTGCCAGCATTCTAAGGGTAGGGGTCACTGAAGCTTTCTTT
clone size: .; CDR3 length: 14; D gene: TRBD1; J gene: TRBJ1-3; V gene: TRBV11-3; CDR3 protein: CASRSDRAGNTIYF; CDR3 DNA: TGTGCCAGCAGATCCGACAGGGCTGGAAACACCATATATTTT
clone size: .; CDR3 length: 18; D gene: .; J gene: TRBJ2-3; V gene: TRBV15; CDR3 protein: CATSRARSTGGRTDTQYF; CDR3 DNA: TGTGCCACCAGCAGAGCAAGGTCCACGGGGGGCCGCACAGATACGCAGTATTTT
clone size: .; CDR3 length: 12; D gene: .; J gene: TRBJ2-1; V gene: TRBV11-2; CDR3 protein: CASSLVAAPLFF; CDR3 DNA: TGTGCCAGCAGCTTAGTGGCGGCCCCTCTGTTCTTC
clone size: .; CDR3 length: 14; D gene: TRBD1; J gene: TRBJ2-2; V gene: TRBV29-1; CDR3 protein: CSVEGQGNTGELFF; CDR3 DNA: TGCAGCGTTGAGGGACAGGGGAACACCGGGGAGCTGTTTTTT
clone size: .; CDR3 length: 13; D gene: .; J gene: TRBJ2-3; V gene: TRBV7-2; CDR3 protein: CASSSQFTDTQYF; CDR3 DNA: TGTGCCAGCAGCTCCCAATTCACAGATACGCAGTATTTT
clone size: .; CDR3 length: 16; D gene: TRBD2; J gene: TRBJ2-1; V gene: TRBV9; CDR3 protein: CASSVESGGRWNEQFF; CDR3 DNA: TGTGCCAGCAGCGTAGAATCGGGGGGAAGGTGGAATGAGCAGTTCTTC
clone size: .; CDR3 length: 14; D gene: TRBD2; J gene: TRBJ2-1; V gene: TRBV4-2; CDR3 protein: CASAETSAGNEQFF; CDR3 DNA: TGTGCCAGCGCTGAGACTAGCGCCGGCAATGAGCAGTTCTTC
clone size: once; CDR3 length: 15; D gene: .; J gene: TRBJ2-5; V gene: TRBV11-3; CDR3 protein: CASSLGTQVQETQYF; CDR3 DNA: TGTGCCAGCAGCTTAGGGACGCAGGTTCAAGAGACCCAGTACTTC
clone size: .; CDR3 length: 12; D gene: TRBD1; J gene: TRBJ1-2; V gene: TRBV14; CDR3 protein: CASSRRDSGYTF; CDR3 DNA: TGTGCCAGCAGCCGACGGGACAGCGGCTACACCTTC
clone size: .; CDR3 length: 13; D gene: .; J gene: TRBJ2-5; V gene: TRBV18; CDR3 protein: CASSPSQKETQYF; CDR3 DNA: TGTGCCAGCTCACCCTCGCAGAAGGAGACCCAGTACTTC
clone size: .; CDR3 length: 16; D gene: .; J gene: TRBJ2-2; V gene: TRBV5-1; CDR3 protein: CASSSTGTTNTGELFF; CDR3 DNA: TGCGCCAGCAGCTCTACCGGGACGACGAACACCGGGGAGCTGTTTTTT
clone size: few; CDR3 length: 12; D gene: .; J gene: TRBJ1-1; V gene: TRBV10-3; CDR3 protein: CAISQLNTEAFF; CDR3 DNA: TGTGCCATCTCTCAGTTGAACACTGAAGCTTTCTTT
clone size: .; CDR3 length: 14; D gene: .; J gene: TRBJ2-1; V gene: TRBV10-3; CDR3 protein: CATDSGTQGNEQFF; CDR3 DNA: TGTGCCACTGACTCCGGGACCCAAGGCAATGAGCAGTTCTTC
clone size: few; CDR3 length: 14; D gene: .; J gene: TRBJ2-4; V gene: TRBV6-5; CDR3 protein: CASPAQVEKNIQYF; CDR3 DNA: TGTGCCAGTCCTGCGCAGGTAGAAAAAAACATTCAGTACTTC